These T cell receptor beta chains were read from a single sample in a study of shared clonotypes between healthy human individuals. Clones were sequenced by immunoSEQ multiplex PCR, and TCRdb holds only the in-frame ones, with some missing. The table includes approximately 740,000 clones, almost 95% detected once. The sequenced sample consisted of naive CD8+ T cells sorted from blood. Receptors originate from a man aged 25 to 40 in good health. Both conserved end residues are part of each CDR3. D genes are given only for firm matches. The size entry is marked missing in some rows and otherwise reads once, few, many or a size class.

j_call,v_call,d_call,clone_size,cdr3_nt,cdr3_aa
TRBJ2-7,TRBV4-3,TRBD1,NA,TGCGCCAGCAGCCAAATGGGACAGGGTAACTACGAGCAGTACTTC,CASSQMGQGNYEQYF
TRBJ2-3,TRBV9,NA,once,TGTGCCAGCAGCCCCAAGGCGGGGAACACAGATACGCAGTATTTT,CASSPKAGNTDTQYF
TRBJ2-1,TRBV7-9,NA,NA,TGTGCCAGCAGGGTGGGCAGCTCCTCCTACAATGAGCAGTTCTTC,CASRVGSSSYNEQFF
TRBJ2-7,TRBV10-3,TRBD2,NA,TGTGCCATCAGTGTAATAGCGGGGGAGGTGGATGACGAGCAGTACTTC,CAISVIAGEVDDEQYF
TRBJ1-2,TRBV4-1,NA,NA,TGCGCCAGCAGCCAAGAGTTCTATGGCTACACCTTC,CASSQEFYGYTF
TRBJ2-7,TRBV4-1,NA,NA,TGCGCCAGCAGCCAAGTACAAGGCAGGGCCACCTACGAGCAGTACTTC,CASSQVQGRATYEQYF
TRBJ2-3,TRBV9,NA,NA,TGTGCCAGCAGCCCCTTCAAGACTACCTACACAGATACGCAGTATTTT,CASSPFKTTYTDTQYF
TRBJ2-2,TRBV29-1,NA,NA,TGCAGCGTTGCTTACACAGCCTTCGCACCGAACACCGGGGAGCTGTTTTTT,CSVAYTAFAPNTGELFF
TRBJ1-2,TRBV9,TRBD1,NA,TGTGCCAGCAGCGTAGAGGGGGGACAGGGTACTATATTTAACAGGGGCTACACCTTC,CASSVEGGQGTIFNRGYTF
TRBJ1-1,TRBV7-6,NA,NA,TGTGCCAGCAGCTCTCCTGTGAACACTGAAGCTTTCTTT,CASSSPVNTEAFF
TRBJ1-4,TRBV6-5,TRBD1,NA,TGTGCCACAAAAGGACAGGGGGCGTATGAAAAACTGTTTTTT,CATKGQGAYEKLFF
TRBJ2-1,TRBV5-1,NA,once,TGCGCCAGCAGCTTGAAAATCGATGAGCAGTTCTTC,CASSLKIDEQFF
TRBJ2-1,TRBV6-1,TRBD1,NA,TGTGCCAGCAGTGCTCCGGACAGGGTAGAGAATGAGCAGTTCTTC,CASSAPDRVENEQFF
TRBJ1-1,TRBV11-2,TRBD1,NA,TGTGCCAGCAGCTTAGCGGAGGGGGCCAGGAACACTGAAGCTTTCTTT,CASSLAEGARNTEAFF
TRBJ2-5,TRBV27,NA,NA,TGTGCCAGCAGTTTTGGCGGTGAAGAGACCCAGTACTTC,CASSFGGEETQYF
TRBJ2-7,TRBV25-1,NA,NA,TGTGCCAGCAGTGCGTCCACTCGGGGCGAGCAGTACTTC,CASSASTRGEQYF
TRBJ2-7,TRBV30,NA,NA,TGTGCCTGGAGCAGAGGGCAGGGGAACCACGAGCAGTACTTC,CAWSRGQGNHEQYF
TRBJ2-1,TRBV19,NA,NA,TGTGCCAGTAGTATCGGACCAGACAATGAGCAGTTCTTC,CASSIGPDNEQFF
TRBJ1-1,TRBV7-9,NA,NA,TGTGCCAGCAGCTTAGCAGGTGGAATGAACACTGAAGCTTTCTTT,CASSLAGGMNTEAFF
TRBJ1-1,TRBV7-8,NA,NA,TGTGCCAGCAGCCGAGGGACGGGGGGCTACACTGAAGCTTTCTTT,CASSRGTGGYTEAFF
TRBJ2-1,TRBV9,NA,NA,TGTGCCAGCAGCGATTACAGAGACAACAATGAGCAGTTCTTC,CASSDYRDNNEQFF
TRBJ2-1,TRBV27,TRBD2,NA,TGTGCCAGCAGTTTTAGCGGGGGGCAGTTCTTC,CASSFSGGQFF
TRBJ2-7,TRBV9,TRBD2,NA,TGTGCCAGTAGCGGGAGAAGGAACGAGCAGTACTTC,CASSGRRNEQYF
TRBJ2-1,TRBV18,NA,NA,TGTGCCAGCTCACCCCCGCGGGATGAGCAGTTCTTC,CASSPPRDEQFF
TRBJ2-7,TRBV27,TRBD1,NA,TGTGCCAGCAGTTCGGACAGGGTGAGATACGAGCAGTACTTC,CASSSDRVRYEQYF
TRBJ2-1,TRBV5-5,NA,NA,TGTGCCAGCAGCTTGGCTGTCGGGTTCGGTGAGCAGTTCTTC,CASSLAVGFGEQFF
TRBJ1-5,TRBV7-6,TRBD1,few,TGTGCCAGCAGCCCATTCGGACAGGGGATGCAGCCCCAGCATTTT,CASSPFGQGMQPQHF
TRBJ2-6,TRBV7-3,TRBD1,NA,TGTGCCAGCAGCCCCGGACAGGGCCTTGCCGGGGCCAACGTCCTGACTTTC,CASSPGQGLAGANVLTF
TRBJ1-4,TRBV11-2,TRBD1,once,TGTGCCAGCAGCTTAGAGGCAGGGGGCGGTGAAAAACTGTTTTTT,CASSLEAGGGEKLFF
TRBJ2-3,TRBV28,TRBD2,NA,TGTGCCAGCAGTTCGATACGAACTAGCGGGAGTTTGACAGATACGCAGTATTTT,CASSSIRTSGSLTDTQYF
TRBJ2-7,TRBV27,NA,NA,TGTGCCAGCAGTTCCGCCCACGAGCAGTACTTC,CASSSAHEQYF
TRBJ2-7,TRBV15,TRBD1,NA,TGTGCCACCAGCGGGACGACAGGGGGCGGTTACGAGCAGTACTTC,CATSGTTGGGYEQYF
TRBJ2-3,TRBV14,TRBD2,NA,TGTGCCAGCAGCCAAGGACTCGGACTAGCGGGACTTGCCACCCTCACAGATACGCAGTATTTT,CASSQGLGLAGLATLTDTQYF
TRBJ2-7,TRBV6-6,NA,NA,TGTGCCAGCAGTTACTCTGGCCCTATTGAGCAGTACTTC,CASSYSGPIEQYF
TRBJ1-5,TRBV27,TRBD1,few,TGTGCCAGCAGTCTTGCCGGGACAGGCAATCAGCCCCAGCATTTT,CASSLAGTGNQPQHF
TRBJ1-3,TRBV6-1,NA,NA,TGTGCCAGCGAACACCTCGCCGCGGCTGGAAACACCATATATTTT,CASEHLAAAGNTIYF
TRBJ2-3,TRBV27,TRBD1,NA,TGTGCCAGCAGTACCCGGGACAGCATTTTCACAGATACGCAGTATTTT,CASSTRDSIFTDTQYF
TRBJ2-5,TRBV29-1,TRBD2,NA,TGCAGCGTTGAACAACTAGCGGGAGTGTCAGAGACCCAGTACTTC,CSVEQLAGVSETQYF
TRBJ1-4,TRBV4-3,NA,NA,TGCGCCAGCAGCCCCTCCGCCCAGCGGGTCAGGAATCCTATGTTTTTT,CASSPSAQRVRNPMFF
TRBJ2-7,TRBV12-5,NA,few,TGTGCTAGTGGTACCAACTACGAGCAGTACTTC,CASGTNYEQYF
TRBJ2-1,TRBV7-2,NA,NA,TGTGCCAGCAGCTTAGTCCCGGGTAGGTCAGAGTTCTTC,CASSLVPGRSEFF
TRBJ2-1,TRBV7-2,TRBD2,NA,TGTGCCAGCAGCTTAGTACTAGCGGGAGGGTACAATGAGCAGTTCTTC,CASSLVLAGGYNEQFF
TRBJ1-4,TRBV29-1,NA,NA,TGCAGCGTTGGAGCGGGGGGTCTTAATGAAAAACTGTTTTTT,CSVGAGGLNEKLFF
TRBJ1-5,TRBV25-1,NA,NA,TGTGCCAGCAGTGAGGGCAATCAGCCCCAGCATTTT,CASSEGNQPQHF
TRBJ2-1,TRBV5-1,TRBD1,NA,TGCGCCAGCAGCCCAGGACAGGGGTCTGTTGAGCAGTTCTTC,CASSPGQGSVEQFF
TRBJ2-7,TRBV5-1,NA,NA,TGCGCCAGCAGCCCTATCCGGAGCTCCTACGAGCAGTACTTC,CASSPIRSSYEQYF
TRBJ2-1,TRBV28,NA,NA,TGTGCCAGCAATCGAAATCAGGATTCCTACAATGAGCAGTTCTTC,CASNRNQDSYNEQFF
TRBJ2-7,TRBV6-5,NA,NA,TGTGCCAGCAAGGGTATTGGTTACGAGCAGTACTTC,CASKGIGYEQYF
TRBJ2-7,TRBV10-2,NA,NA,TGCGCCAGCAGTGAGGTAGACTCCTCCCCCTACGAGCAGTACTTC,CASSEVDSSPYEQYF
TRBJ1-5,TRBV15,TRBD1,NA,TGTGCCACCAGCAGATCGGGGACAGGGTATAGCAATCAGCCCCAGCATTTT,CATSRSGTGYSNQPQHF